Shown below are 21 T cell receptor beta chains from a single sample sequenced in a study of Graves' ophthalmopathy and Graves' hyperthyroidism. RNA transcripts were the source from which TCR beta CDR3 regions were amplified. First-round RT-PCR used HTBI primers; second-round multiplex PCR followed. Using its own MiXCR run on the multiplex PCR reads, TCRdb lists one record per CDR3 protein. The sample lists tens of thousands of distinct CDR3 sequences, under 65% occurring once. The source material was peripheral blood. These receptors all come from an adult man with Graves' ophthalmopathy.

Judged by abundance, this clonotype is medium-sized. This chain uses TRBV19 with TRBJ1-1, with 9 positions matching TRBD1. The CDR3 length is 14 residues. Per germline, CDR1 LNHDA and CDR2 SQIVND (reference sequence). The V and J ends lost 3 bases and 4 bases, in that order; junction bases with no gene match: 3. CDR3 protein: CASSMGQGLTEAFF. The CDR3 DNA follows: TGTGCCAGTAGTATGGGACAGGGTCTCACTGAAGCTTTCTTT. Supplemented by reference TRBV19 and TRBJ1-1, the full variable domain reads DGGITQSPKYLFRKEGQNVTLSCEQNLNHDAMYWYRQDPGQGLRLIYYSQIVNDFQKGDIAEGYSVSREKKESFPLTVTSAQKNPTAFYLCASSMGQGLTEAFFGQGTRLTVV.

The CDR3 spells CASSLGINTGELFF. The DNA for the CDR3 is TGTGCCAGCAGTTTGGGGATTAACACCGGGGAGCTGTTTTTT. This chain connects TRBV7-2 to TRBJ2-2; no clear D. V gave up 6 bases and J gave up 2 bases, with 10 bases separating them. The germline V gene encodes CDR1 SGHTA and CDR2 FQGNSA. This CDR3 contains 14 residues.

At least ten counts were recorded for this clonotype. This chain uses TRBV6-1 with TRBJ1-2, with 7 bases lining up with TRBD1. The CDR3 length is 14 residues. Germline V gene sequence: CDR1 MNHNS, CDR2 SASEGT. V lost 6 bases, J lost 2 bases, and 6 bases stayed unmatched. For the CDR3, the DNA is TGTGCCAGCAGAGCTCCGGACAGGAACTATGGCTACACCTTC. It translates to CASRAPDRNYGYTF.

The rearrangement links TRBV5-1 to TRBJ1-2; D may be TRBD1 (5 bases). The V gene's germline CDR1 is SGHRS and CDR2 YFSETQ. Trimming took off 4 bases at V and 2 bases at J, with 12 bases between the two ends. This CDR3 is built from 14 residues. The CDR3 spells CASSRSRGNYGYTF. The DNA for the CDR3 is TGCGCCAGCAGCCGAAGTCGGGGGAACTATGGCTACACCTTC.

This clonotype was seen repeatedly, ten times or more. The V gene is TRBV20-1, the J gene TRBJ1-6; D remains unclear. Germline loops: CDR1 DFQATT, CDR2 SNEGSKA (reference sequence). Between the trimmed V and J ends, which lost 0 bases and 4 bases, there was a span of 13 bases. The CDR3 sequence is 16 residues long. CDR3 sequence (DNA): TGCAGTGCTAGAGATCTAGGGCGCGGATATAATTCACCCCTCCACTTT. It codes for CSARDLGRGYNSPLHF.

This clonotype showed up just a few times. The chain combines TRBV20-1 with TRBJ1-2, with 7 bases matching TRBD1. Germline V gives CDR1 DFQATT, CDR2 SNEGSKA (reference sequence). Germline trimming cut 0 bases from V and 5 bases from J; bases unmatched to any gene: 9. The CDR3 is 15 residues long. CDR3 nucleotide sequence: TGCAGTGCTAGAGATCTGAAAGGACAGGTTTATGGCTACACCTTC. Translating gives CSARDLKGQVYGYTF.

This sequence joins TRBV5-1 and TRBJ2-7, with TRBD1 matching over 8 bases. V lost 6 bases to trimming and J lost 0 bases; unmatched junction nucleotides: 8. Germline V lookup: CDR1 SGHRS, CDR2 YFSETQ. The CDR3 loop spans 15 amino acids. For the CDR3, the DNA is TGCGCCAGCACGGTTCAGACAGGGGTCTCCTACGAGCAGTACTTC. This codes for CASTVQTGVSYEQYF. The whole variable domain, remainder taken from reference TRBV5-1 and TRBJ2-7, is KAGVTQTPRYLIKTRGQQVTLSCSPISGHRSVSWYQQTPGQGLQFLFEYFSETQRNKGNFPGRFSGRQFSNSRSEMNVSTLELGDSALYLCASTVQTGVSYEQYFGPGTRLTVT.

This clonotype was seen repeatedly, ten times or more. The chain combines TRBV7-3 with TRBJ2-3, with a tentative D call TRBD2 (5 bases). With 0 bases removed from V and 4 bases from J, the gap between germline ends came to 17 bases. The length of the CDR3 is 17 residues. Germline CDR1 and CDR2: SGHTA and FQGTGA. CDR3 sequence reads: CASSLTSTSASPDTQYF. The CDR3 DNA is TGTGCCAGCAGCTTAACGAGTACTAGTGCGAGTCCAGATACGCAGTATTTT. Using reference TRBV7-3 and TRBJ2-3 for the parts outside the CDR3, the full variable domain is GAGVSQTPSNKVTEKGKYVELRCDPISGHTALYWYRQSLGQGPEFLIYFQGTGAADDSGLPNDRFFAVRPEGSVSTLKIQRTERGDSAVYLCASSLTSTSASPDTQYFGPGTRLTVL.

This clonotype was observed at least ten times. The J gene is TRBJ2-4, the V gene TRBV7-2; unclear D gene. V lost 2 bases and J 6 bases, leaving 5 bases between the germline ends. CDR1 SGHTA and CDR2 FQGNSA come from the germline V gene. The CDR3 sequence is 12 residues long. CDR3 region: CASSLNRNIQYF. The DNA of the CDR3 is TGTGCCAGCAGCTTAAATAGAAACATTCAGTACTTC.

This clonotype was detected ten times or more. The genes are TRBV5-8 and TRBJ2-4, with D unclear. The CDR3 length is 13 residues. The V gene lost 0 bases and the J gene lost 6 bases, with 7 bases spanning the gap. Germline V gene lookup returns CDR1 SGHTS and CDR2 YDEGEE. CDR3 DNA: TGTGCCAGCAGCTTGGTTTCGACAAACATTCAGTACTTC. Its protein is CASSLVSTNIQYF.

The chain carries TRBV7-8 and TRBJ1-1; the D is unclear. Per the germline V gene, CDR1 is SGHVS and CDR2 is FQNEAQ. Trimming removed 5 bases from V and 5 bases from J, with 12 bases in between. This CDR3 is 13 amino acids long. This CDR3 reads CASSTRLRTEAFF. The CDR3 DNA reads TGTGCCAGCAGCACACGGCTGAGGACTGAAGCTTTCTTT.

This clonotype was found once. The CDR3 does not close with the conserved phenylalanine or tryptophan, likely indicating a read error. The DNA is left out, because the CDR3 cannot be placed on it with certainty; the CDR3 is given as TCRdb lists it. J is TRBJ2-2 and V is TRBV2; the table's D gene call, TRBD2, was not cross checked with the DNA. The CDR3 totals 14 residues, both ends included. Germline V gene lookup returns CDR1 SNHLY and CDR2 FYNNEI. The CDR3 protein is CASMLSGGQRELSS.

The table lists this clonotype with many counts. CDR3: CASSRGLPPSYEQYF. The CDR3, as DNA: TGTGCCAGCAGCCGGGGACTCCCCCCCTCCTACGAGCAGTACTTC. The chain has TRBV12-3 or TRBV12-4 and TRBJ2-7, with a tentative D call TRBD2 (6 bases). V was trimmed by 6 bases and J by 0 bases, leaving 15 bases between them. This CDR3 comprises 15 residues.

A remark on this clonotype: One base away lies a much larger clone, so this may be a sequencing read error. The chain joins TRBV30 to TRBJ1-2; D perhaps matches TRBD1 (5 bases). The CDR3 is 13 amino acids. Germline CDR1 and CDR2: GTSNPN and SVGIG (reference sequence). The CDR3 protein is CAWSVQDNYGHTF. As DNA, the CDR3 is TGTGCCTGGAGTGTTCAGGACAACTATGGCCACACCTTC.

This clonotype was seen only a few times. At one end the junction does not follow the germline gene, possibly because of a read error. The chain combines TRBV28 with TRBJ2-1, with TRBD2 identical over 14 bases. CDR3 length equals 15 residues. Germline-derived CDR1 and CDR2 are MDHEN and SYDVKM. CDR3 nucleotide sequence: TGTGCCTGCAGTAGTGGGACTAGCGGGAGTAATGAGCAGTTCTTC. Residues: CACSSGTSGSNEQFF.

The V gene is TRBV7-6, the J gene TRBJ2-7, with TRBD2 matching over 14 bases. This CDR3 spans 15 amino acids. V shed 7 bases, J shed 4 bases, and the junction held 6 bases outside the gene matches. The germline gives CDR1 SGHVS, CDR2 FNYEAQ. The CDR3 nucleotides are TGTGCCAGCACCTTGACTAGCGGGGGGGCTTACGAGCAGTACGTC. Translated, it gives CASTLTSGGAYEQYV.

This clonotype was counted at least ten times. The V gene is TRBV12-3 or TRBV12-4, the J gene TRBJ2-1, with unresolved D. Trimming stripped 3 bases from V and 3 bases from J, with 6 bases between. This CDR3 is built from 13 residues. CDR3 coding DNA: TGTGCCAGCAGTTTGGGCAGCTACAATGAGCAGTTCTTC. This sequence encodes CASSLGSYNEQFF.

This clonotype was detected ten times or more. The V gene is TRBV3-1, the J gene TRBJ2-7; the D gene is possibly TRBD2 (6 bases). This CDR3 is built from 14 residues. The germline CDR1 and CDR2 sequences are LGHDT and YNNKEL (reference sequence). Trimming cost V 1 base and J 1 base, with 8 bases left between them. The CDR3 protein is CASSQAAGSYEQYF. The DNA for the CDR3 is TGTGCCAGCAGCCAAGCAGCGGGTTCCTACGAGCAGTACTTC.

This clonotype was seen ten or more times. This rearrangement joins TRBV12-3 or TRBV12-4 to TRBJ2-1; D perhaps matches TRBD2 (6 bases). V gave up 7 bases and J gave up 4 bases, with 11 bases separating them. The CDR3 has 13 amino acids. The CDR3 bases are TGTGCCAGCATCCTGGGGACTTACAATGAGCAGTTCTTC. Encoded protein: CASILGTYNEQFF.

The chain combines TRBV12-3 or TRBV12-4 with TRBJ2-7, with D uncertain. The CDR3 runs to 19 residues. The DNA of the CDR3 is TGTACCAGCCTCTTTTGCCCGACGGACCACCTTGCTGAACCCTACGAGCAGTACGTC. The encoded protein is CTSLFCPTDHLAEPYEQYV.

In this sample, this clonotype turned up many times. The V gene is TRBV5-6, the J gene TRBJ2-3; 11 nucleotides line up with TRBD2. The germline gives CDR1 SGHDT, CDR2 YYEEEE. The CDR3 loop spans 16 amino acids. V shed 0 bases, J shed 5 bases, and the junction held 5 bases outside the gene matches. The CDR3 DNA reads TGTGCCAGCAGCTTGGGACTAGCGGGATGGGGAGATACGCAGTATTTT. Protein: CASSLGLAGWGDTQYF.